These T cell receptor beta chains were read from a single sample in a study of T cells in Graves' hyperthyroidism and ophthalmopathy. TCRdb reprocessed the multiplex PCR reads via MiXCR and lists one record per CDR3 protein. This sample yields some 560,000 distinct CDR3 sequences, of which around 14% are seen a single time; under 7.5% belongs to the top ten. Sequenced sample: blood. Receptors originate from a woman aged 25-40 years with Graves' hyperthyroidism. CDR3s include the opening cysteine and the closing phenylalanine or tryptophan. Each record gives: V gene, D gene, clone size, J gene, CDR3 protein, CDR3 DNA. D genes are given only for firm matches. Not every row has a clone size; where given, it reads once, few, many or a size class.

TRBV12-3/TRBV12-4,.,.,TRBJ2-1,CASRSNTGGEREHNEQFF,TGTGCCAGCAGGAGTAATACAGGGGGAGAGCGGGAGCACAATGAGCAGTTCTTC
TRBV6-1,.,many,TRBJ2-5,CAVGQPRETQYF,TGTGCCGTAGGACAGCCCAGGGAGACCCAGTACTTC
TRBV5-6,.,.,TRBJ2-7,CASSLLTFSGRFPYEQYF,TGTGCCAGCAGCTTGTTGACTTTTTCGGGGAGGTTCCCCTACGAGCAGTACTTC
TRBV5-1,.,.,TRBJ2-5,CASSSHGTQYF,TGCGCCAGCAGCTCCCACGGGACCCAGTACTTC
TRBV28,.,many,TRBJ1-1,CASSEVAAEAFF,TGTGCCAGCAGTGAGGTAGCAGCTGAAGCTTTCTTT
TRBV4-1,TRBD1,few,TRBJ2-7,CASSQERQGKIYEQYF,TGCGCCAGCAGCCAGGAGCGACAGGGGAAAATCTACGAGCAGTACTTC
TRBV7-9,TRBD1,few,TRBJ1-4,CASSFRGNRGRLGEKLFF,TGTGCCAGCAGCTTTAGAGGGAACAGGGGGCGCCTTGGGGAAAAACTGTTTTTT
TRBV4-1,.,.,TRBJ1-2,CASSFGPGDYGYTF,TGCGCCAGCAGCTTTGGCCCGGGAGACTATGGCTACACCTTC
TRBV6-1,TRBD1,.,TRBJ2-7,CASSNIGTVYEQYF,TGTGCCAGCAGTAATATCGGGACAGTATACGAGCAGTACTTC
TRBV2,TRBD1,many,TRBJ2-3,CASLGQVTDTQYF,TGTGCCAGCTTGGGACAGGTCACAGATACGCAGTATTTT
TRBV6-1,TRBD1,many,TRBJ1-5,CASSIQGARQPQHF,TGTGCCAGCAGCATACAGGGGGCGCGGCAGCCCCAGCATTTT
TRBV27,.,few,TRBJ1-2,CASTNSGQGYGYTF,TGTGCCAGCACAAATTCCGGTCAGGGTTATGGCTACACCTTC
TRBV7-8,.,many,TRBJ2-7,CASSIKYYEQYF,TGTGCCAGCAGCATTAAATACTACGAGCAGTACTTC